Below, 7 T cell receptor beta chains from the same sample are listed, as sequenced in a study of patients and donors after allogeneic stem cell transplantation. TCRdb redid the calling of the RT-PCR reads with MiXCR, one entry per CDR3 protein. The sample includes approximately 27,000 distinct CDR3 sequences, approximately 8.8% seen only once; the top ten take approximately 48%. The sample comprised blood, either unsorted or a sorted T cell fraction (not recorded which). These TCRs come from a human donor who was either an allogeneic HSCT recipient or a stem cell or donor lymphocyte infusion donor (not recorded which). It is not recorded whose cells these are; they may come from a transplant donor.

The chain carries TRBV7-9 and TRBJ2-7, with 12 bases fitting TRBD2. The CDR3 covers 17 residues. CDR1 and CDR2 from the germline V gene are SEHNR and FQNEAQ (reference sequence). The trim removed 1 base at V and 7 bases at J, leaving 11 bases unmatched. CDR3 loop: CASSLGPSGRAAGEQYF. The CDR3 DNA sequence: TGTGCCAGCAGCTTAGGACCTAGCGGGAGGGCGGCGGGGGAGCAGTACTTC.

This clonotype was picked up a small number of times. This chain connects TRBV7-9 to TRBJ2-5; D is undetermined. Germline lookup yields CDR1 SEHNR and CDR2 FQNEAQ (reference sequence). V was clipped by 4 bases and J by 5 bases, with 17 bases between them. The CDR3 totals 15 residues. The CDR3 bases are TGTGCCAGCAGCTACGCGCTCGCCACCGGGGAGACCCAGTACTTC. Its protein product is CASSYALATGETQYF.

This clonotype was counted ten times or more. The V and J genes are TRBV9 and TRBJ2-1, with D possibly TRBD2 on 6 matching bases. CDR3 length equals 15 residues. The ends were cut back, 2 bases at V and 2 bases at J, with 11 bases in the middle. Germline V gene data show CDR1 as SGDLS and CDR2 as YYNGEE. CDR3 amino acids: CASSVGGSTYNEQFF. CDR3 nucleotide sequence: TGTGCCAGCAGCGTTGGGGGGTCCACCTACAATGAGCAGTTCTTC.

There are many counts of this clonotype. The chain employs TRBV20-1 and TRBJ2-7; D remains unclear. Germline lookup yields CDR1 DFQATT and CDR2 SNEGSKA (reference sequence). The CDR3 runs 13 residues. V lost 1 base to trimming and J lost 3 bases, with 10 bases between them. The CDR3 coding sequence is TGCAGTGCTAGAGGGCAGCTAGGCTACGAGCAGTACTTC. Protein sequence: CSARGQLGYEQYF.

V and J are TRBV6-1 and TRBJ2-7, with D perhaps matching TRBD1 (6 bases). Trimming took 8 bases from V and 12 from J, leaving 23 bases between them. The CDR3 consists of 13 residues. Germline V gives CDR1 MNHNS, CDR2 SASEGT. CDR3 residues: CASYPSIDRTAYF. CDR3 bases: TGTGCCAGCTATCCCTCCATCGACAGGACGGCGTACTTC.

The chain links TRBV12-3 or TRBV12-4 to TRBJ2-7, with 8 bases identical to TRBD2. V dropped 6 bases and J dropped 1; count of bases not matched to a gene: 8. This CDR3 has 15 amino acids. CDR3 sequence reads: CASSAAGGLSYEQYF. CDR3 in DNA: TGTGCCAGCAGCGCGGCGGGGGGCTTATCCTACGAGCAGTACTTC.

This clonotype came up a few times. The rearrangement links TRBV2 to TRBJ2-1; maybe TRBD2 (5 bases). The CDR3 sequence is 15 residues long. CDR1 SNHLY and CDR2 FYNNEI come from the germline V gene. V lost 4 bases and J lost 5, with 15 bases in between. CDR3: CASSALGRGNNEQFF. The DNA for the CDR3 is TGTGCCAGCAGTGCCCTCGGACGAGGGAACAATGAGCAGTTCTTC.